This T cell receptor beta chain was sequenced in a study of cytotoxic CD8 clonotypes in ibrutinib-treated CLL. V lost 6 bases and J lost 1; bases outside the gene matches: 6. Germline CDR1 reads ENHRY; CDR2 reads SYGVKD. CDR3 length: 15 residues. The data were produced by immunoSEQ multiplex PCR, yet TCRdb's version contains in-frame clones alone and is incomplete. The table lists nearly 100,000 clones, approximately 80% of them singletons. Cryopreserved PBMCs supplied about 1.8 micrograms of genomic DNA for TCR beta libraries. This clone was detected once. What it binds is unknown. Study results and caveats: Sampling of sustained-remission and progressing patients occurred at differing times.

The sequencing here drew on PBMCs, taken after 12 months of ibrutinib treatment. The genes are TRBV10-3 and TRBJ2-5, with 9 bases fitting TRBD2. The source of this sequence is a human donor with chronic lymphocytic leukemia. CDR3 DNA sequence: TGTGCCATCAGCCCGGGACTAGCTTTCCAAGAGACCCAGTACTTC. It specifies CAISPGLAFQETQYF.